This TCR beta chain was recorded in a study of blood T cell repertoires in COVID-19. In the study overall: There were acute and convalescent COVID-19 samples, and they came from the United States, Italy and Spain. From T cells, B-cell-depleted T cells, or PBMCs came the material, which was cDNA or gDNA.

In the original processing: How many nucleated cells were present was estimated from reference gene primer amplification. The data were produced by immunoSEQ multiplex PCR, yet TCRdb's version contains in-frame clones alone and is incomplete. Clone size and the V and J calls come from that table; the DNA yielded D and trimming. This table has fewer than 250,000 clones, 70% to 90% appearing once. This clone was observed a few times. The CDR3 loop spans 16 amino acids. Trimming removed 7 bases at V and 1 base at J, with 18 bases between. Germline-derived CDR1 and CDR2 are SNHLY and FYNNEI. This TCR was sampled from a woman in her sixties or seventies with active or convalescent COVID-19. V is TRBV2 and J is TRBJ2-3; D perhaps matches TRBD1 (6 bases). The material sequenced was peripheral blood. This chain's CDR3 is CASIVGRGRGTDTQYF. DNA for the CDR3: TGTGCCAGCATAGTCGGCAGGGGCCGTGGCACAGATACGCAGTATTTT.